This T cell receptor (beta chain) was recovered during a study of blood T cell repertoires in COVID-19. Sequencing used immunoSEQ multiplex PCR; TCRdb keeps in-frame clones, though not all of them. Counted here are 250,000 or so clones, roughly 88% occurring once; the ten biggest clones make up over 2%. This clone was picked up a small number of times. From germline, CDR1 is MNHEY and CDR2 SVGEGT. V trimming: 4 bases; J trimming: 0 bases; junction bases outside the gene matches: 6. CDR3 length: 16 amino acids. The sample consisted of PBMCs or T cells enriched from blood (not recorded which). The rearrangement uses TRBV6-2 or TRBV6-3 and TRBJ2-1, with 7 bases fitting TRBD2. The clonotype comes from a woman aged 40 to 50 with acute COVID-19. CDR3 in DNA: TGTGCCAGCAGTTCCGGGACTACCCTCTCCTACAATGAGCAGTTCTTC. It codes for CASSSGTTLSYNEQFF.